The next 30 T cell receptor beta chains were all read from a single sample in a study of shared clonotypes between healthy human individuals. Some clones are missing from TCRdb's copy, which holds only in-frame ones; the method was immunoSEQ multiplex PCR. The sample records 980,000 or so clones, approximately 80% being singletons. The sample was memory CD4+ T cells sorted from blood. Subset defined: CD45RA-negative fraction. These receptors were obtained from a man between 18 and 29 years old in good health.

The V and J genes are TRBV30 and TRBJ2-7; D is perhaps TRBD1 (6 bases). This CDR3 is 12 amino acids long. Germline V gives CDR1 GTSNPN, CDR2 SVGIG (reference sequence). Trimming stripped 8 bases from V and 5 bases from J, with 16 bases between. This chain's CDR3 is CAGRQVWNEQYF. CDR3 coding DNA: TGTGCCGGGCGACAGGTCTGGAACGAGCAGTACTTC.

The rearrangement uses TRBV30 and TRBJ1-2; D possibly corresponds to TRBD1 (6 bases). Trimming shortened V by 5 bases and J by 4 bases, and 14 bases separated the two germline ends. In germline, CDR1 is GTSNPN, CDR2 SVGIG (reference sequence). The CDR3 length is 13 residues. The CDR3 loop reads CAWDLGGIYGYTF. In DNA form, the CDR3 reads TGTGCCTGGGACTTAGGGGGGATCTATGGCTACACCTTC.

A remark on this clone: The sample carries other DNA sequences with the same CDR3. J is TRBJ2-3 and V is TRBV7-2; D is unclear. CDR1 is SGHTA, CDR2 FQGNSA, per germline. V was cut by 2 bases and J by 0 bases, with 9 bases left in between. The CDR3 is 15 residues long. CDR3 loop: CASSLSRLSTDTQYF. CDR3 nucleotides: TGTGCCAGCAGCTTATCCCGGCTTAGCACAGATACGCAGTATTTT.

CDR3 region: CASSQGRGVGQYF. CDR3 bases: TGTGCCAGCAGCCAAGGACGCGGCGTAGGGCAGTACTTC. The rearrangement uses TRBV14 and TRBJ2-7; no firm D call. The CDR3 contains 13 residues. The V end lost 1 base, the J end lost 9 bases, and 13 bases lay between the germline ends. Germline values: CDR1 SGHDN, CDR2 FVKESK.

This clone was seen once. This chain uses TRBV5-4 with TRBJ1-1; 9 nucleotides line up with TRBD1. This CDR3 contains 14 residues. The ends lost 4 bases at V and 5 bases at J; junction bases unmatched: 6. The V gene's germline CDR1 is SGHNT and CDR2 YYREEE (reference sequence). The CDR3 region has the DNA TGTGCCAGCAGCCCATGGGACAGGGTGACTGAAGCTTTCTTT. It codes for CASSPWDRVTEAFF.

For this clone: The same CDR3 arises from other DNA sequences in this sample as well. Here the CDR3 reads CASSLGGAEAFF. The CDR3 region has the DNA TGTGCCAGCAGTTTAGGGGGGGCTGAAGCTTTCTTT. This chain connects TRBV28 to TRBJ1-1; a weak D match, TRBD1 (5 bases). Trimming cost V 2 bases and J 6 bases, with 7 bases left between them. The CDR3 extends over 12 amino acids. Germline-derived CDR1 and CDR2 are MDHEN and SYDVKM. The full variable domain, completed using reference TRBV28 and TRBJ1-1, is DVKVTQSSRYLVKRTGEKVFLECVQDMDHENMFWYRQDPGLGLRLIYFSYDVKMKEKGDIPEGYSVSREKKERFSLILESASTNQTSMYLCASSLGGAEAFFGQGTRLTVV.

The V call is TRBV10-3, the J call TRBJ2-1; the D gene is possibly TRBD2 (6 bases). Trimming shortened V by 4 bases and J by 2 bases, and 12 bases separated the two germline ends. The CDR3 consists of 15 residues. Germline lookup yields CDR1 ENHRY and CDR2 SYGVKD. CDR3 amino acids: CAISARGSTYNEQFF. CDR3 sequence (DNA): TGTGCCATCAGTGCCCGGGGGAGTACCTACAATGAGCAGTTCTTC.

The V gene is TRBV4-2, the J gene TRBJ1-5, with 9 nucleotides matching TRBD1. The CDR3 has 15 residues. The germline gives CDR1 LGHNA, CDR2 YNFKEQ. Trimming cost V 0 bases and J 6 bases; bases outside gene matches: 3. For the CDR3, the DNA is TGTGCCAGCAGCCAAGACACAGGGGGCGGTCAGCCCCAGCATTTT. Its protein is CASSQDTGGGQPQHF.

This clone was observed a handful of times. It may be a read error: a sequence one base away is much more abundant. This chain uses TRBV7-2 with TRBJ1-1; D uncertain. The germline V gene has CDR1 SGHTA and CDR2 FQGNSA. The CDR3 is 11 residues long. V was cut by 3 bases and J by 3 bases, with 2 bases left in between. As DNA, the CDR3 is TGTGCCAGCAGCTTTTACACTGAAGCTTTCTTT. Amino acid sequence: CASSFYTEAFF.

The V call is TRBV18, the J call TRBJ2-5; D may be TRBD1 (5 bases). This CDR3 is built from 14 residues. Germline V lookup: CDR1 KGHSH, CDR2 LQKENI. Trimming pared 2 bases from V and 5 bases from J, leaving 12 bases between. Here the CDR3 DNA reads TGTGCCAGCTCACCAAGGCAGGGATGGGAGACCCAGTACTTC. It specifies CASSPRQGWETQYF.

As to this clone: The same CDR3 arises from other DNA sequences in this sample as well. CDR3 nucleotide sequence: TGCGCCAGCAGCTTGAGGACAGGGGGCACCGGGGAGCTGTTTTTT. Translation gives CASSLRTGGTGELFF. The chain links TRBV5-1 to TRBJ2-2, with 10 bases matching TRBD1. V shed 1 base, J shed 4 bases, and the junction held 1 base outside the gene matches. Per germline, CDR1 SGHRS and CDR2 YFSETQ. The CDR3 runs 15 residues.

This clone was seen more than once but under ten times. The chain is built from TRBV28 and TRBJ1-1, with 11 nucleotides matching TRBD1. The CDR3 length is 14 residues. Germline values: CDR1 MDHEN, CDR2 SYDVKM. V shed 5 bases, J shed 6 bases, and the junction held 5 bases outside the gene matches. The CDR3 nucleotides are TGTGCCAGCAGTCCTGGGGACAGGGGGGCTGAAGCTTTCTTT. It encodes CASSPGDRGAEAFF.

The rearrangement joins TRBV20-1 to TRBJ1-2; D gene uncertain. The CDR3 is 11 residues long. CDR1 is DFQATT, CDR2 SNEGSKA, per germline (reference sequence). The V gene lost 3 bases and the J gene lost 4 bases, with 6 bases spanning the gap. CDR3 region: CSARYSYGYTF. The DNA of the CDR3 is TGCAGTGCTAGGTACAGCTATGGCTACACCTTC.

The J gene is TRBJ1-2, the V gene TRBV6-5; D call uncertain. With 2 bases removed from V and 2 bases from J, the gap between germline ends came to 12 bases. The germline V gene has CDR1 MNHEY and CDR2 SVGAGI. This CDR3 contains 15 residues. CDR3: CASSYSAQGNYGYTF. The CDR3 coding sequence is TGTGCCAGCAGTTACAGCGCCCAAGGGAACTATGGCTACACCTTC.

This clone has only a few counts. The CDR3 here is CASSPYRGRGTGELFF. The CDR3 DNA is TGTGCCAGCAGTCCTTACAGGGGAAGAGGCACCGGGGAGCTGTTTTTT. The chain combines TRBV27 with TRBJ2-2, with TRBD1 matching over 7 bases. Germline V gives CDR1 MNHEY, CDR2 SMNVEV (reference sequence). V lost 5 bases to trimming and J lost 4 bases; unmatched junction nucleotides: 10. The CDR3 covers 16 residues.

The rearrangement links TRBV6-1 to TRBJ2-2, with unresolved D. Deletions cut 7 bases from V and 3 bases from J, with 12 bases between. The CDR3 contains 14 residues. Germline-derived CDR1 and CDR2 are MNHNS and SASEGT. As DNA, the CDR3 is TGTGCCAGCAATCTGGCAAGGGACACCGGGGAGCTGTTTTTT. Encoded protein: CASNLARDTGELFF.

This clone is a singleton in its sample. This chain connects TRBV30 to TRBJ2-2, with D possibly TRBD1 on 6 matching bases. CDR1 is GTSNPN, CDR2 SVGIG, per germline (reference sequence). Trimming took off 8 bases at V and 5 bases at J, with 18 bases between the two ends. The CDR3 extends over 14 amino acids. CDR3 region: CAAGKAGETGELFF. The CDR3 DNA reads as TGTGCCGCCGGAAAGGCAGGGGAAACCGGGGAGCTGTTTTTT. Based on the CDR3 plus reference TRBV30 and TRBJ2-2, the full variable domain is SQTIHQWPATLVQPVGSPLSLECTVEGTSNPNLYWYRQAAGRGLQLLFYSVGIGQISSEVPQNLSASRPQDRQFILSSKKLLLSDSGFYLCAAGKAGETGELFFGEGSRLTVL.

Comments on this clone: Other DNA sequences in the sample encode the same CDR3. CDR3 residues: CASSLGRETQYF. The DNA for the CDR3 is TGTGCCAGCAGCCTTGGGAGAGAGACCCAGTACTTC. This sequence joins TRBV7-2 and TRBJ2-5, with TRBD2 as a possible D gene (5 bases). Germline loops: CDR1 SGHTA, CDR2 FQGNSA. V lost 5 bases, J lost 4 bases, and 8 bases lay in between. This CDR3 has 12 amino acids.

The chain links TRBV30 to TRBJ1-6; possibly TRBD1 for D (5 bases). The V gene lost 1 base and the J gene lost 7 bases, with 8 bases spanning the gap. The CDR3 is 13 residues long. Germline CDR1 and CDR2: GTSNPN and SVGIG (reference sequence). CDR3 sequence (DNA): TGTGCCTGGAGTGACAGGAGGAATTCACCCCTCCACTTT. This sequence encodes CAWSDRRNSPLHF.

The chain's CDR3 is CASSLRDLKPGANVLTF. CDR3 bases: TGTGCCAGCAGCTTAAGGGACCTAAAGCCAGGGGCCAACGTCCTGACTTTC. J is TRBJ2-6 and V is TRBV7-6; perhaps D is TRBD1 or TRBD2 (5 bases each). The CDR3 length is 17 residues. Looked up from germline, CDR1 is SGHVS and CDR2 is FNYEAQ. V gave up 2 bases and J gave up 4 bases, with 15 bases separating them.

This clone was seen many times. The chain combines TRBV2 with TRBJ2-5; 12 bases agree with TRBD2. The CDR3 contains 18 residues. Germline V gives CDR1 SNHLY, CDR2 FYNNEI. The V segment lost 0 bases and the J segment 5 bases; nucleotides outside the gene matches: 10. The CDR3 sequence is CASSEAGWTSGEEETQYF. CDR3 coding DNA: TGTGCCAGCAGTGAAGCCGGTTGGACTAGCGGGGAGGAGGAGACCCAGTACTTC.

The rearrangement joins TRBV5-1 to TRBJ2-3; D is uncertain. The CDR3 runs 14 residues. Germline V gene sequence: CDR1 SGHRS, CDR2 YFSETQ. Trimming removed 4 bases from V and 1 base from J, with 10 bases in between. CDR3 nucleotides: TGCGCCAGCAGCGACGCCCAGGGCACAGATACGCAGTATTTT. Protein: CASSDAQGTDTQYF.

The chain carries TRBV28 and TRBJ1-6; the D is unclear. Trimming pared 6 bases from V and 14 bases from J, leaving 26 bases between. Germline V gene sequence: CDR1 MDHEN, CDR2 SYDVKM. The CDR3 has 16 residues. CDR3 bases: TGTGCCAGCAGCCTGGGCGGGCTCCCGGAGAGTTTGGCCCTCCACTTT. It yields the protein CASSLGGLPESLALHF.

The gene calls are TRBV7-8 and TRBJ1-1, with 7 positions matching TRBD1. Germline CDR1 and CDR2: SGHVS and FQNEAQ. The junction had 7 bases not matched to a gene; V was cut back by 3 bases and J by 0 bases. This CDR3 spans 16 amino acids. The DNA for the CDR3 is TGTGCCAGCAGCTTTGGCTCCGGGACAGTGAACACTGAAGCTTTCTTT. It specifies CASSFGSGTVNTEAFF.

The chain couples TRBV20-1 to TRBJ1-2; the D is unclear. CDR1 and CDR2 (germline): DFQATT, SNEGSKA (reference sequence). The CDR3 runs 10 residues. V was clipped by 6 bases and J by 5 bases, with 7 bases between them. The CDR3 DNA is TGCAGTGCGAAACATTATGGCTACACCTTC. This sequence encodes CSAKHYGYTF.

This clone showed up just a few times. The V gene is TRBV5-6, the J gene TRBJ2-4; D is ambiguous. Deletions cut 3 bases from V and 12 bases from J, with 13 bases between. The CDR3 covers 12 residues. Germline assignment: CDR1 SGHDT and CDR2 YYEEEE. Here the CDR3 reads CASSSVETSQYF. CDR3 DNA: TGTGCCAGCAGCTCCGTCGAAACCTCTCAGTACTTC. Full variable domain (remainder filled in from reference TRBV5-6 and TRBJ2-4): DAGVTQSPTHLIKTRGQQVTLRCSPKSGHDTVSWYQQALGQGPQFIFQYYEEEERQRGNFPDRFSGHQFPNYSSELNVNALLLGDSALYLCASSSVETSQYFGAGTRLSVL.

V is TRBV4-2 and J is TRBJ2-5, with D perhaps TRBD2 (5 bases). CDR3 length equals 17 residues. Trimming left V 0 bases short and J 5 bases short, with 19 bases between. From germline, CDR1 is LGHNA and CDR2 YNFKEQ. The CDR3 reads CASSQEREADGWETQYF. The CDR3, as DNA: TGTGCCAGCAGCCAAGAACGAGAAGCGGATGGATGGGAGACCCAGTACTTC.

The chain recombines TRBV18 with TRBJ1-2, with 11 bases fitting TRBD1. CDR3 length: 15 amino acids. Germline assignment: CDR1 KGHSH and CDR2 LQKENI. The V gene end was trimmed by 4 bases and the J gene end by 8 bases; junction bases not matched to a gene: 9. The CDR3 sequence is CASSLTGTGGGGYTF. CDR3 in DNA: TGTGCCAGCTCACTAACCGGGACAGGGGGAGGCGGCTACACCTTC.

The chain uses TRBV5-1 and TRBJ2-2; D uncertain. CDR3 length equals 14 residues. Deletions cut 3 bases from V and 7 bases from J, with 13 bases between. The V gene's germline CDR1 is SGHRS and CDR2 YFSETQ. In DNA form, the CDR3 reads TGCGCCAGCAGCTCGAGCCAACCACGCGGGGAGCTGTTTTTT. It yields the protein CASSSSQPRGELFF.

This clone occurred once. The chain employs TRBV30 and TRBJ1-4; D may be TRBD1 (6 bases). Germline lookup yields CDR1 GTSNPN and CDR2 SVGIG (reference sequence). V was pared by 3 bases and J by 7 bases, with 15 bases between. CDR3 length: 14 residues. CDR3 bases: TGTGCCTGGAGCATCGGGACAAGAGGTGAAAAACTGTTTTTT. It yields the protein CAWSIGTRGEKLFF.